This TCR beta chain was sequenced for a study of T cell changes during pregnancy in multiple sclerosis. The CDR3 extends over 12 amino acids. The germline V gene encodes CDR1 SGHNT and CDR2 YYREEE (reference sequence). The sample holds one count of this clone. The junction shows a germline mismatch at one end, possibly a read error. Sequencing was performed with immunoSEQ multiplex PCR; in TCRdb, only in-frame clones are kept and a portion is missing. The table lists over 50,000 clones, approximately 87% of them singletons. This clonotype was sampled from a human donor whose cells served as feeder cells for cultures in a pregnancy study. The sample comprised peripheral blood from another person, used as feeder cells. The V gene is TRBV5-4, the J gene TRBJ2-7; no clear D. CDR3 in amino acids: CASSQDSSYWDF. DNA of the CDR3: TGTGCCAGCAGCCAAGACTCGTCCTACTGGGACTTC.